These 27 T cell receptor beta chains were all obtained from the same sample, sequenced in a study of T cells in Graves' hyperthyroidism and ophthalmopathy. RNA transcripts yielded amplified TCR beta CDR3 regions. TCR CDR3 regions were first amplified by RT-PCR with HTBI primers. TCRdb analysed the multiplex PCR reads with MiXCR anew, one entry per CDR3 protein. The sample consists of hundreds of thousands of distinct CDR3 sequences, around a sixth of them appearing once. The source material was blood. These receptors originate from a woman between 45 and 60 years old with Graves' hyperthyroidism that later progressed to Graves' ophthalmopathy.

The CDR3 nucleotides are TGTGCCAGTAGTCCTCACCTGGGACAGCCTTCTAATGAAAAACTGTTTTTT. Its translation is CASSPHLGQPSNEKLFF. The chain joins TRBV19 to TRBJ1-4; TRBD1 matches at 7 bases. The CDR3 loop spans 17 amino acids. The trim removed 5 bases at V and 3 bases at J, leaving 12 bases unmatched. Germline values: CDR1 LNHDA, CDR2 SQIVND (reference sequence). Full variable domain (outside the CDR3, taken from reference TRBV19 and TRBJ1-4): DGGITQSPKYLFRKEGQNVTLSCEQNLNHDAMYWYRQDPGQGLRLIYYSQIVNDFQKGDIAEGYSVSREKKESFPLTVTSAQKNPTAFYLCASSPHLGQPSNEKLFFGSGTQLSVL.

This clonotype was recorded at least ten times. The chain combines TRBV12-3 or TRBV12-4 with TRBJ1-1; D is uncertain. V was shortened by 3 bases and J by 4 bases, with 9 bases between the two germline ends. The CDR3 is made up of 13 amino acids. The CDR3 DNA sequence: TGTGCCAGCAGTTTTGAGTTTAGCACTGAAGCTTTCTTT. Residues: CASSFEFSTEAFF.

This clonotype was observed a handful of times. The chain is built from TRBV19 and TRBJ2-4; 9 bases fit TRBD1. Trimming at V came to 6 bases and at J to 1 base, leaving 13 bases not matched to a gene. CDR3 length equals 18 residues. Germline loops: CDR1 LNHDA, CDR2 SQIVND (reference sequence). CDR3 region: CASSTPGQGLVAKNIQYF. CDR3 nucleotides: TGTGCCAGTAGCACACCGGGACAGGGATTGGTTGCCAAAAACATTCAGTACTTC.

This clonotype was seen ten or more times. CDR3 coding DNA: TGCAGTGCTACCCGAAGGGTAGAGAGTGAAAAACTGTTTTTT. Its protein product is CSATRRVESEKLFF. The chain is built from TRBV20-1 and TRBJ1-4; the D is unclear. This CDR3 contains 14 residues. Germline assignment: CDR1 DFQATT and CDR2 SNEGSKA (reference sequence). V dropped 4 bases and J dropped 7 bases, with 16 bases sitting between them.

The V and J genes are TRBV2 and TRBJ1-5, with D hard to call. V was shortened by 6 bases and J by 4 bases, with 13 bases between the two germline ends. This CDR3 comprises 14 residues. CDR1 and CDR2 from the germline V gene are SNHLY and FYNNEI. CDR3 sequence: CASSAGLANQPQHF. DNA for the CDR3: TGTGCCAGCAGCGCGGGGTTAGCAAATCAGCCCCAGCATTTT. Full variable domain (rest looked up from reference TRBV2 and TRBJ1-5): EPEVTQTPSHQVTQMGQEVILRCVPISNHLYFYWYRQILGQKVEFLVSFYNNEISEKSEIFDDQFSVERPDGSNFTLKIRSTKLEDSAMYFCASSAGLANQPQHFGDGTRLSIL.

The gene calls are TRBV29-1 and TRBJ2-7, with 8 bases aligning to TRBD1. The CDR3 covers 13 residues. Trimming removed 4 bases from V and 5 bases from J; junction bases left unmatched: 7. Germline V gene data show CDR1 as SQVTM and CDR2 as ANQGSEA. The DNA for the CDR3 is TGCAGCGTTGGAGACAGGGGTACCCACGAGCAGTACTTC. Translation gives CSVGDRGTHEQYF.

This clonotype has only a few counts. The CDR3 DNA reads as TGTGCCAGCATATTGTGGGGGAACACTGAAGCTTTCTTT. Amino acids: CASILWGNTEAFF. The chain joins TRBV6-1 to TRBJ1-1, with D unclear. V was pared by 7 bases and J by 1 base, with 10 bases between. CDR3 length: 13 amino acids. Germline lookup yields CDR1 MNHNS and CDR2 SASEGT.

This chain links TRBV2 with TRBJ2-1, with 7 positions matching TRBD1. The CDR3 has 18 residues. The trim removed 7 bases at V and 8 bases at J, leaving 23 bases unmatched. CDR1 and CDR2 (germline): SNHLY, FYNNEI. In DNA, the CDR3 is TGTGCCAGCACGCTTCCGAGGGGGCAGGGGCCCCTGGAGGATGAGCAGTTCTTC. It specifies CASTLPRGQGPLEDEQFF.

This clonotype was counted ten times or more. The V call is TRBV10-3, the J call TRBJ1-1; D is possibly TRBD1 (5 bases). Germline lookup yields CDR1 ENHRY and CDR2 SYGVKD. The V and J ends lost 10 bases and 3 bases respectively, with 21 bases between them. The CDR3 length is 15 residues. The CDR3 nucleotides read TGTGCCACCAGAACGCAGGGTAGGGCCGACACTGAAGCTTTCTTT. Its translation: CATRTQGRADTEAFF.

This chain connects TRBV14 to TRBJ2-1; D might be TRBD1 (6 bases). V dropped 6 bases and J dropped 2 bases, with 14 bases sitting between them. Germline values: CDR1 SGHDN, CDR2 FVKESK. This CDR3 comprises 15 residues. The CDR3 DNA reads as TGTGCCAGCAGACACAGGGTTGGTCCCTACAATGAGCAGTTCTTC. This codes for CASRHRVGPYNEQFF.

This clonotype was observed a handful of times. Compared with germline, one end of the junction differs, possibly owing to a read error. The chain is built from TRBV29-1 and TRBJ2-5; tentative D call: TRBD1 (6 bases). The CDR3 runs to 12 residues. From germline, CDR1 is SQVTM and CDR2 ANQGSEA. This CDR3 is CSVEGQSKTQYF. CDR3 nucleotide sequence: TGCAGCGTAGAAGGACAGTCGAAGACCCAGTACTTC.

The sample holds many counts of this clonotype. This rearrangement joins TRBV11-3 to TRBJ2-7; 10 bases are shared with TRBD1. The CDR3 length is 13 residues. V shed 5 bases, J shed 9 bases, and the junction held 7 bases outside the gene matches. CDR1 is SGHNT and CDR2 is YENEEA in the germline V gene. CDR3 region: CASSGDRGVGQYF. CDR3 nucleotides: TGTGCCAGCAGCGGGGACAGGGGCGTCGGGCAGTACTTC.

This chain connects TRBV7-8 to TRBJ2-7; 8 bases fit TRBD1. Per the germline V gene, CDR1 is SGHVS and CDR2 is FQNEAQ. The CDR3 has 15 amino acids. V was clipped by 5 bases and J by 2 bases; unmatched bases: 8. CDR3 region: CASSGATGAPYEQYF. The CDR3 DNA reads TGTGCCAGCAGCGGGGCGACAGGGGCTCCCTACGAGCAGTACTTC.

This clonotype was detected ten times or more. This chain joins TRBV11-2 and TRBJ2-2; tentatively, D is TRBD2 (6 bases). Germline loops: CDR1 SGHAT, CDR2 FQNNGV. V shed 3 bases and J shed 9 bases, with 20 bases lying between them. The CDR3 consists of 16 residues. CDR3 sequence reads: CASSLLPGLRNRELFF. Written as DNA, the CDR3 is TGTGCCAGCAGCTTGCTTCCGGGACTGAGGAACCGGGAGCTGTTTTTT.

V usage is TRBV10-3 and J usage is TRBJ2-3; 15 bases map to TRBD2. CDR3 size: 18 residues. Germline CDR1 is ENHRY and CDR2 is SYGVKD. Losses at the gene ends were 6 bases for V and 0 bases for J; bases not matched to a gene: 7. CDR3 in amino acids: CAISKGLAGGASTDTQYF. DNA for the CDR3: TGTGCCATCAGCAAGGGACTAGCGGGGGGAGCTAGCACAGATACGCAGTATTTT.

This clonotype was seen only a few times. A read error may explain this, as a much larger clone is one base away. Because the CDR3 is missing its conserved closing phenylalanine or tryptophan, this is likely a read error. The chain joins TRBV18 to TRBJ2-7, with a weak D call TRBD2 (6 bases). CDR1 is KGHSH and CDR2 is LQKENI in the germline V gene. V gave up 2 bases and J gave up 6 bases, with 17 bases separating them. The CDR3 consists of 15 residues. CDR3 region: CASSPGAGKPREQYL. CDR3 coding DNA: TGTGCCAGCTCACCAGGTGCGGGGAAGCCCCGCGAGCAGTACCTC.

This clonotype was recorded at least ten times. The rearrangement links TRBV20-1 to TRBJ1-2; 9 nucleotides match TRBD1. The V gene end was trimmed by 7 bases and the J gene end by 5 bases; junction bases not matched to a gene: 5. CDR3 size: 12 residues. Germline V gene data show CDR1 as DFQATT and CDR2 as SNEGSKA (reference sequence). The CDR3 DNA sequence: TGCAGTGTGCCAGACAGGGGGTATGGCTACACCTTC. Protein product: CSVPDRGYGYTF.

The V call is TRBV4-1, the J call TRBJ2-6; 13 bases line up with TRBD2. V was pared by 3 bases and J by 1 base, with 9 bases of the junction left unmatched. Germline assignment: CDR1 MGHRA and CDR2 YSYEKL. The CDR3 contains 20 residues. This CDR3 reads CASSHQTSGGALSGANVLTF. The CDR3 nucleotides are TGCGCCAGCAGCCACCAAACTAGCGGGGGGGCCTTATCTGGGGCCAACGTCCTGACTTTC.

In this sample, this clonotype turned up a few times. The chain recombines TRBV27 with TRBJ1-2, with D possibly TRBD1 on 5 matching bases. This CDR3 contains 15 residues. Trimming removed 0 bases at V and 4 bases at J, with 12 bases between. Germline CDR1 and CDR2: MNHEY and SMNVEV (reference sequence). This CDR3 reads CASSLSPRGGYGYTF. For the CDR3, the DNA is TGTGCCAGCAGTTTATCGCCACGGGGGGGCTATGGCTACACCTTC.

This clonotype was counted at least ten times. The chain links TRBV2 to TRBJ2-1, with D perhaps matching TRBD2 (5 bases). This CDR3 has 12 residues. Trimming cost V 6 bases and J 10 bases, with 13 bases left between them. Per the germline V gene, CDR1 is SNHLY and CDR2 is FYNNEI. The CDR3 loop reads CASRAGLAEQFF. The CDR3, as DNA: TGTGCCAGCAGAGCTGGACTGGCAGAGCAGTTCTTC.

This clonotype turned up a few times. This chain uses TRBV7-9 with TRBJ1-4; TRBD1 aligns across 9 bases. V lost 5 bases and J lost 5; bases outside the gene matches: 3. The germline V gene has CDR1 SEHNR and CDR2 FQNEAQ (reference sequence). This CDR3 spans 14 amino acids. DNA for the CDR3: TGTGCCAGCAGCGGGACAGGGCCGAATGAAAAACTGTTTTTT. Protein product: CASSGTGPNEKLFF.

This clonotype was seen repeatedly, ten times or more. The genes are TRBV18 and TRBJ2-3; the match to TRBD1 covers 7 bases. J was trimmed by 2 bases and V by 0 bases; bases with no gene match: 11. CDR1 and CDR2 (germline): KGHSH, LQKENI. The CDR3 extends over 18 amino acids. CDR3 sequence: CASSPPGVRQGPTDTQYF. CDR3 bases: TGTGCCAGCTCACCACCGGGCGTAAGACAGGGTCCCACAGATACGCAGTATTTT.

The chain recombines TRBV7-9 with TRBJ1-2; no firm D call. Per germline, CDR1 SEHNR and CDR2 FQNEAQ (reference sequence). The CDR3 length is 16 residues. Trimming shortened V by 5 bases and J by 2 bases, and 18 bases separated the two germline ends. The chain's CDR3 is CASSPPDGSSNYGYTF. CDR3 DNA sequence: TGTGCCAGCAGCCCTCCAGACGGCAGCAGCAACTATGGCTACACCTTC.

This clonotype was observed many times. This chain joins TRBV7-2 and TRBJ2-2; a weak D match, TRBD1 (7 bases). The ends were cut back, 8 bases at V and 3 bases at J, with 13 bases in the middle. The CDR3 loop spans 14 amino acids. Germline V gene data show CDR1 as SGHTA and CDR2 as FQGNSA. The CDR3 reads CASADREDTGELFF. The CDR3 bases are TGTGCCAGCGCCGACAGGGAGGACACCGGGGAGCTGTTTTTT.

The chain couples TRBV7-3 to TRBJ2-1; D ambiguous. The CDR3 is 13 amino acids. The ends were cut back, 2 bases at V and 4 bases at J, with 6 bases in the middle. Germline V gene data show CDR1 as SGHTA and CDR2 as FQGTGA. CDR3 sequence reads: CASSLRLYNEQFF. The DNA of the CDR3 is TGTGCCAGCAGCTTACGCCTATACAATGAGCAGTTCTTC. Full variable domain (remainder filled in from reference TRBV7-3 and TRBJ2-1): GAGVSQTPSNKVTEKGKYVELRCDPISGHTALYWYRQSLGQGPEFLIYFQGTGAADDSGLPNDRFFAVRPEGSVSTLKIQRTERGDSAVYLCASSLRLYNEQFFGPGTRLTVL.

The chain recombines TRBV5-4 with TRBJ2-1; D not resolved. This CDR3 has 15 amino acids. Trimming removed 3 bases from V and 1 base from J, with 11 bases in between. Per germline, CDR1 SGHNT and CDR2 YYREEE (reference sequence). The CDR3 DNA follows: TGTGCCAGCAGCTGGAGACCCATATCCTACAATGAGCAGTTCTTC. This translates into CASSWRPISYNEQFF.

Only a few counts were recorded for this clonotype. The J gene is TRBJ1-2, the V gene TRBV10-3; unclear D gene. The CDR3 sequence is 12 residues long. The V end lost 2 bases, the J end lost 8 bases, and 9 bases lay between the germline ends. Looked up from germline, CDR1 is ENHRY and CDR2 is SYGVKD. CDR3 sequence reads: CAISELERGYTF. CDR3 nucleotide sequence: TGTGCCATCAGTGAGCTAGAAAGGGGCTACACCTTC.